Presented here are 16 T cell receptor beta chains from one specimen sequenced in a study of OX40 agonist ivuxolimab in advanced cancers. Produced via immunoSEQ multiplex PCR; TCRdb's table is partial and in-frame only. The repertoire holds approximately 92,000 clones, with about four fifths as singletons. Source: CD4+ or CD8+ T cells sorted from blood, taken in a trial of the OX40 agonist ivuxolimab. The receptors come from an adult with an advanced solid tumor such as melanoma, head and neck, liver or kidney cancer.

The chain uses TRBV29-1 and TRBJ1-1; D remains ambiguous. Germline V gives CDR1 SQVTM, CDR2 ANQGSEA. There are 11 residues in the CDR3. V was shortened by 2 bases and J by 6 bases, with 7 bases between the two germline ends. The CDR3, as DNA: TGCAGCGTTGAACTACGACCTGAAGCTTTCTTT. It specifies CSVELRPEAFF. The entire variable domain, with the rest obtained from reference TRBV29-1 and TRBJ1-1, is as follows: SAVISQKPSRDICQRGTSLTIQCQVDSQVTMMFWYRQQPGQSLTLIATANQGSEATYESGFVIDKFPISRPNLTFSTLTVSNMSPEDSSIYLCSVELRPEAFFGQGTRLTVV.

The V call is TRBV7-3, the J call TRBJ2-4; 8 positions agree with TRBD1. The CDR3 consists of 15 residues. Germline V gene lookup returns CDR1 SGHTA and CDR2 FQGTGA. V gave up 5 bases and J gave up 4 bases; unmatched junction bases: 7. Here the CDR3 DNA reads TGTGCCAGCAGCATTTCAGGGGGCTGGAAAAACATTCAGTACTTC. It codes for CASSISGGWKNIQYF.

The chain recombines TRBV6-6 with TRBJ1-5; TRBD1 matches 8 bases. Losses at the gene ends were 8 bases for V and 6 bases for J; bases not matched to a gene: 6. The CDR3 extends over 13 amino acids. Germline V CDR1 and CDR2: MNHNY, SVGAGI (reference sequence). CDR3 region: CASGQGVVQPQHF. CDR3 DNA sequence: TGTGCCAGCGGACAGGGAGTGGTTCAGCCCCAGCATTTT.

The CDR3 sequence is CASGSSGSYEQYF. The CDR3 DNA sequence: TGTGCCAGCGGATCTAGCGGGTCCTACGAGCAGTACTTC. V usage is TRBV19 and J usage is TRBJ2-7; 8 positions match TRBD2. The CDR3 is made up of 13 amino acids. Germline V gene lookup returns CDR1 LNHDA and CDR2 SQIVND (reference sequence). The ends lost 9 bases at V and 1 base at J; junction bases unmatched: 5.

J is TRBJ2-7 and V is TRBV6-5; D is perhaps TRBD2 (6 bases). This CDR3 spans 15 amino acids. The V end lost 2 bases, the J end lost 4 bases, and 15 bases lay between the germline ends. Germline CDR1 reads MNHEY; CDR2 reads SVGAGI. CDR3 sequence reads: CASSYPSSGVYEQYF. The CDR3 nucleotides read TGTGCCAGCAGTTACCCCAGTAGCGGTGTTTACGAGCAGTACTTC.

CDR3 nucleotides: TGTGCCAGCAGCGGAACAGGGGGCCCTAACACTGAAGCTTTCTTT. It is translated as CASSGTGGPNTEAFF. J is TRBJ1-1 and V is TRBV9, with 9 nucleotides matching TRBD1. Per germline, CDR1 SGDLS and CDR2 YYNGEE. The CDR3 loop spans 15 amino acids. The junction had 5 bases not matched to a gene; V was cut back by 3 bases and J by 2 bases.

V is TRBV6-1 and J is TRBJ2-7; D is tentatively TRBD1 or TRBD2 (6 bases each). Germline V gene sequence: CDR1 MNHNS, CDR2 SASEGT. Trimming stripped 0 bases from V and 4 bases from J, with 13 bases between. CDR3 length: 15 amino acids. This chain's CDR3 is CASSEALRGLYEQYF. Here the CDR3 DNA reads TGTGCCAGCAGTGAAGCCCTCCGGGGGCTTTACGAGCAGTACTTC.

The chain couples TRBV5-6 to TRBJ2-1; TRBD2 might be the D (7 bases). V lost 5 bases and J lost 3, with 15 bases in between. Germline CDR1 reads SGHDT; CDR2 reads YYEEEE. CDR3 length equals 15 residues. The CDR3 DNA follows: TGTGCCAGCAGGGAAGCGGGGACACACTACAATGAGCAGTTCTTC. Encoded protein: CASREAGTHYNEQFF.

The CDR3 sequence is CASSPQTGFYGYTF. CDR3 DNA sequence: TGTGCCAGCTCACCACAAACAGGCTTCTATGGCTACACCTTC. The gene calls are TRBV18 and TRBJ1-2; D is possibly TRBD1 (5 bases). The CDR3 is 14 residues long. V lost 1 base and J lost 4, with 10 bases in between. Per germline, CDR1 KGHSH and CDR2 LQKENI.

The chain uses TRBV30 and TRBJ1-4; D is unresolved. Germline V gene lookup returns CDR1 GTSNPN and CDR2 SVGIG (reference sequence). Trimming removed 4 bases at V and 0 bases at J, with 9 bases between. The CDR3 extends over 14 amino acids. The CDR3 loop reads CAWTNGATNEKLFF. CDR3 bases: TGTGCCTGGACAAACGGTGCAACTAATGAAAAACTGTTTTTT.

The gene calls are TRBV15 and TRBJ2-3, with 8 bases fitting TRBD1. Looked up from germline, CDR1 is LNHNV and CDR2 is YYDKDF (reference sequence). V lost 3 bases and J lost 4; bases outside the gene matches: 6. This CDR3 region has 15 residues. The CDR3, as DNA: TGTGCCACCAGCAGCTCGACAGGGGTGGCAGATACGCAGTATTTT. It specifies CATSSSTGVADTQYF.

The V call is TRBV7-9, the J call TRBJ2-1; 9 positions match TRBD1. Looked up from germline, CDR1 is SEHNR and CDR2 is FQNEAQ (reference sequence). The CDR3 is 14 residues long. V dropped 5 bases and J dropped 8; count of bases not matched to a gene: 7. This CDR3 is CASSGWTGEDEQFF. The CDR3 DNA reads TGTGCCAGCAGCGGATGGACAGGGGAAGATGAGCAGTTCTTC.

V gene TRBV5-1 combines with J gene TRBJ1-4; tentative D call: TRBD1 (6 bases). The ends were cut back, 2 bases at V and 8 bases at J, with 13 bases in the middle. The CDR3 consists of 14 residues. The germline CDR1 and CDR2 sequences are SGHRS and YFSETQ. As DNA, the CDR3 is TGCGCCAGCAGCTTATCAGGGGTGGGAGAAAAACTGTTTTTT. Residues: CASSLSGVGEKLFF.

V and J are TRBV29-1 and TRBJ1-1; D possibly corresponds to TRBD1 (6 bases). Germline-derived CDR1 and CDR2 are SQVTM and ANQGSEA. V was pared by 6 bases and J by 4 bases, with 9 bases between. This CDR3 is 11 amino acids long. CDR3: CSVVRGTEAFF. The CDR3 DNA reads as TGCAGCGTAGTCAGGGGCACTGAAGCTTTCTTT.

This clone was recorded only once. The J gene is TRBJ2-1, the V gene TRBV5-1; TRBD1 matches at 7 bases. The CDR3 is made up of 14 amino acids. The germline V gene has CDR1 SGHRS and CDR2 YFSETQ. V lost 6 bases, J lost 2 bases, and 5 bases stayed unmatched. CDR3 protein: CASNLGQAYNEQFF. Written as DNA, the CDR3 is TGCGCCAGCAACCTCGGACAGGCCTACAATGAGCAGTTCTTC.

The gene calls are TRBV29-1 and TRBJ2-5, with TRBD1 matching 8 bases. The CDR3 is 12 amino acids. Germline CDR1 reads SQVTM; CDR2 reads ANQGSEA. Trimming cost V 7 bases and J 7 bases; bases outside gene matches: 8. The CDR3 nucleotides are TGCAGCGCCGGGACAGGCCTCTCGACCCAGTACTTC. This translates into CSAGTGLSTQYF.